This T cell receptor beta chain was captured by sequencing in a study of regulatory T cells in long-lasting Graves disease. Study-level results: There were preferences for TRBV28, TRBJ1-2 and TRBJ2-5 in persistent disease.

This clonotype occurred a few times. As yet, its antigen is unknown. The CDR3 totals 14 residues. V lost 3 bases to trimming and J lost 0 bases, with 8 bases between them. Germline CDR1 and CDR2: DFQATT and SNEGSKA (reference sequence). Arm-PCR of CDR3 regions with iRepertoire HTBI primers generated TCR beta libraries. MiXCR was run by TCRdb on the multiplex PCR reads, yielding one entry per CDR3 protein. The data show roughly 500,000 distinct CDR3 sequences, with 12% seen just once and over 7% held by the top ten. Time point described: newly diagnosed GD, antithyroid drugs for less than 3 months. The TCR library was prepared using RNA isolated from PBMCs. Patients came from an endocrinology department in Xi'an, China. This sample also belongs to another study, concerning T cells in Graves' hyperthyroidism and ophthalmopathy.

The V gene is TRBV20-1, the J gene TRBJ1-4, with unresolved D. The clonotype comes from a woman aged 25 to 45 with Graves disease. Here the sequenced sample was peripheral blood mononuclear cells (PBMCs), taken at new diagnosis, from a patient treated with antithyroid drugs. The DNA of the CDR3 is TGCAGTGCTAGTAGGGCAGCAACTAATGAAAAACTGTTTTTT. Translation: CSASRAATNEKLFF.